Listed below are T cell receptor beta chains from one sample, sequenced in a study of T cells expressing NK-cell markers. Reprocessing the 5' RACE reads, TCRdb reports a single entry for every CDR3 protein and omits DNA. The sample table includes 300,000 to 500,000 distinct CDR3 sequences. Sequences were obtained from blood T cells: a sorted CD56 or NKG2C T cell subset, CD4+ or CD8+ T cells, or bulk PBMC T cells (not recorded which). The receptor source for this set is a woman aged 50 to 60 in good health. CDR3s include the opening cysteine and the closing phenylalanine or tryptophan. Fields, in order: V gene, J gene, CDR3 protein.

v_gene: TRBV7-8; j_gene: TRBJ2-3; CDR3aa: CASSFFLWDRTSSTDTQYF
v_gene: TRBV7-7; j_gene: TRBJ2-1; CDR3aa: CASSLKLRGEQFF
v_gene: TRBV3-1; j_gene: TRBJ1-1; CDR3aa: CASTSGLNTEAFF
v_gene: TRBV27; j_gene: TRBJ2-3; CDR3aa: CASSLGSWTDTQYF
v_gene: TRBV5-1; j_gene: TRBJ2-5; CDR3aa: CASSQNLETQYF
v_gene: TRBV15; j_gene: TRBJ2-3; CDR3aa: CATSSGRGWGTDTQYF
v_gene: TRBV13; j_gene: TRBJ2-7; CDR3aa: CASSFRGRSSYEQYF
v_gene: TRBV9; j_gene: TRBJ2-2; CDR3aa: CASSERGQGYNTGELFF
v_gene: TRBV6-5; j_gene: TRBJ2-2; CDR3aa: CASRPQGPPGELFF
v_gene: TRBV28; j_gene: TRBJ1-3; CDR3aa: CASSSQRSTGNTIYF
v_gene: TRBV24-1; j_gene: TRBJ2-6; CDR3aa: CATSDSSGAGANVLTF